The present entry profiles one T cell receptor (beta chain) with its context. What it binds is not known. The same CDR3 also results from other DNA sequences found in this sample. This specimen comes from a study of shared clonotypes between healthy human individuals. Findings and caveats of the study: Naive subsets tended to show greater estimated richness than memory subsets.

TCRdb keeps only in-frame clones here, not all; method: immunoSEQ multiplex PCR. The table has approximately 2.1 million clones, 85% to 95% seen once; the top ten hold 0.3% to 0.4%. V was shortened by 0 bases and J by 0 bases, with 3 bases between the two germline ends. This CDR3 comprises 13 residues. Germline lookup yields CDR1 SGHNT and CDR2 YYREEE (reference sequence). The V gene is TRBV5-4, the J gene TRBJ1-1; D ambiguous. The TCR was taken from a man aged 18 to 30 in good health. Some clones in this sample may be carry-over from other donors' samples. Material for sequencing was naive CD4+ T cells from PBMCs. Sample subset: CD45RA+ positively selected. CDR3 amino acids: CASSLAVNTEAFF. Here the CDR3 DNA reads TGTGCCAGCAGCTTGGCGGTGAACACTGAAGCTTTCTTT.